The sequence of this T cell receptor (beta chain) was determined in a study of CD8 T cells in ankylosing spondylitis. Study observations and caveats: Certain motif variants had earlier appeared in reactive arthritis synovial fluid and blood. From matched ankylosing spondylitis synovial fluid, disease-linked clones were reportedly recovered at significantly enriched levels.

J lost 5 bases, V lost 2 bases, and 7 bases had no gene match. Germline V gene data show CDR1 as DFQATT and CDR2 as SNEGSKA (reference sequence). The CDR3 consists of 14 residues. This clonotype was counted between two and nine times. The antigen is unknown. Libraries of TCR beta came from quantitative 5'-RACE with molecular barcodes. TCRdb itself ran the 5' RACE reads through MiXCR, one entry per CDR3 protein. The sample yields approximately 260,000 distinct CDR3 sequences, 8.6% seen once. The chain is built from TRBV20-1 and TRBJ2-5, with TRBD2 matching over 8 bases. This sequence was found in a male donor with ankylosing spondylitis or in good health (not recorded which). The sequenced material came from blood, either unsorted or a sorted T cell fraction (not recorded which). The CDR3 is CSARHRTSTETQYF. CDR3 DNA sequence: TGCAGTGCTAGACATCGGACTAGCACTGAGACCCAGTACTTC.